These 26 T cell receptor beta chains share one sample of origin, sequenced in a study of T cell repertoires in cytomegalovirus infection. Which antigens these TCRs recognize remains unknown. TCRdb reprocessed the reads via MiXCR and lists one record per CDR3 protein. The table lists around 900,000 distinct CDR3 sequences, approximately 30% of them singletons. Sequencing was performed on cultured CD8+ T cells from PBMCs, taken from culture after CMV antigen stimulation. The receptors derive from a human donor in good health (CMV status not recorded). Some clones in this sample may be carry-over from other donors' samples.

On this clonotype: Given a much more abundant clone one base away, this may be a read error. This chain links TRBV7-8 with TRBJ1-4; unclear D gene. Germline V lookup: CDR1 SGHVS, CDR2 FQNEAQ. The length of the CDR3 is 16 residues. The CDR3 reads CVSSFPGRTADEKLFF. CDR3 nucleotide sequence: TGTGTCAGCAGCTTTCCTGGACGCACGGCCGATGAAAAACTGTTTTTT.

The chain joins TRBV10-3 to TRBJ1-1, with D unresolved. Trimming took 2 bases from V and 4 from J, leaving 11 bases between them. This CDR3 spans 14 amino acids. In germline, CDR1 is ENHRY, CDR2 SYGVKD. As DNA, the CDR3 is TGTGCCATCAGTGAGCTAGATAAGGTCACTGAAGCTTTCTTT. Encoded protein: CAISELDKVTEAFF.

The chain links TRBV27 to TRBJ2-1; 8 bases are shared with TRBD2. The CDR3 loop spans 14 amino acids. Germline V gene data show CDR1 as MNHEY and CDR2 as SMNVEV (reference sequence). Trimming took 4 bases from V and 7 from J; bases not matched to a gene: 6. In nucleotides, the CDR3 is TGTGCCAGCAGTTCCGCCGGGACTAGGAATGAGCAGTTCTTC. Encoded protein: CASSSAGTRNEQFF.

In its sample, this clonotype was seen a few times. The rearrangement joins TRBV27 to TRBJ2-3, with D uncertain. The germline V gene encodes CDR1 MNHEY and CDR2 SMNVEV (reference sequence). This CDR3 region has 12 residues. V shed 3 bases and J shed 13 bases, with 14 bases lying between them. CDR3 loop: CASSFSSVPEYF. CDR3 nucleotide sequence: TGTGCCAGCAGTTTTTCGTCGGTCCCCGAGTATTTT.

This clonotype was seen repeatedly, ten times or more. This rearrangement joins TRBV6-1 to TRBJ2-5, with D unresolved. The CDR3 runs to 15 residues. CDR1 is MNHNS and CDR2 is SASEGT in the germline V gene. V lost 1 base to trimming and J lost 2 bases, with 11 bases between them. The chain's CDR3 is CASSEGELLQETQYF. The CDR3 nucleotides read TGTGCCAGCAGTGAAGGGGAACTTCTACAAGAGACCCAGTACTTC.

This clonotype was counted between two and nine times. V is TRBV6-6 and J is TRBJ1-2; TRBD1 matches at 9 bases. The CDR3 runs 15 residues. Trimming removed 2 bases from V and 7 bases from J; junction bases left unmatched: 8. The germline gives CDR1 MNHNY, CDR2 SVGAGI (reference sequence). The CDR3 region is CASSYTNRDRAGYTF. CDR3 in DNA: TGTGCCAGCAGTTACACGAACCGGGACAGGGCTGGCTACACCTTC.

The sample holds many counts of this clonotype. The chain joins TRBV27 to TRBJ2-7, with D possibly TRBD2 on 6 matching bases. V was shortened by 6 bases and J by 0 bases, with 12 bases between the two germline ends. CDR1 is MNHEY and CDR2 is SMNVEV in the germline V gene (reference sequence). The CDR3 has 14 amino acids. CDR3 DNA: TGTGCCAGCAGCCCCGGGGGAAGCTCCTACGAGCAGTACTTC. As protein: CASSPGGSSYEQYF.

The chain has TRBV29-1 and TRBJ2-2; TRBD1 agrees at 10 bases. CDR1 is SQVTM and CDR2 is ANQGSEA in the germline V gene. Trimming took 6 bases from V and 0 from J; bases not matched to a gene: 4. The CDR3 is 15 amino acids. The CDR3 DNA follows: TGCAGCGTGCTGACAGGGGGCACGAACACCGGGGAGCTGTTTTTT. This gives the protein CSVLTGGTNTGELFF.

This clonotype was observed at least ten times. The rearrangement links TRBV14 to TRBJ1-1, with D unresolved. The CDR3 covers 18 residues. Trimming removed 2 bases from V and 1 base from J, with 20 bases in between. Germline lookup yields CDR1 SGHDN and CDR2 FVKESK. CDR3 nucleotide sequence: TGTGCCAGCAGCCAATACCTCTCGGGGTCCGTGACGAACACTGAAGCTTTCTTT. Its translation is CASSQYLSGSVTNTEAFF.

This clonotype was found a few times. V and J are TRBV6-2 or TRBV6-3 and TRBJ2-2; D remains ambiguous. The CDR3 sequence is 16 residues long. V lost 0 bases, J lost 0 bases, and 8 bases lay in between. Germline-derived CDR1 and CDR2 are MNHEY and SVGEGT. CDR3 sequence reads: CASSYSVVANTGELFF. The CDR3 region has the DNA TGTGCCAGCAGTTACTCAGTAGTCGCGAACACCGGGGAGCTGTTTTTT.

J is TRBJ2-2 and V is TRBV20-1; TRBD2 agrees at 7 bases. Trimming removed 4 bases from V and 5 bases from J; junction bases left unmatched: 10. The CDR3 consists of 15 residues. Looked up from germline, CDR1 is DFQATT and CDR2 is SNEGSKA (reference sequence). In DNA, the CDR3 is TGCAGTGCTAAAGGATTGGGACTACCTACCGGGGAGCTGTTTTTT. This encodes CSAKGLGLPTGELFF.

This clonotype showed up many times. The chain is built from TRBV7-8 and TRBJ2-5; TRBD2 agrees at 11 bases. The length of the CDR3 is 17 residues. V was clipped by 5 bases and J by 5 bases; unmatched bases: 13. In germline, CDR1 is SGHVS, CDR2 FQNEAQ. The CDR3 DNA follows: TGTGCCAGCAGCCATCCGATTATAGCGGGGGGGCGGGAGACCCAGTACTTC. Its protein is CASSHPIIAGGRETQYF.

The chain recombines TRBV20-1 with TRBJ2-7; D is unresolved. The V gene's germline CDR1 is DFQATT and CDR2 SNEGSKA (reference sequence). This CDR3 contains 13 residues. V was trimmed by 7 bases and J by 4 bases, leaving 17 bases between them. The CDR3: CSGSSSSFYEQYF. The CDR3 DNA follows: TGCAGTGGCTCTTCGTCGTCCTTTTACGAGCAGTACTTC.

This clonotype was counted once. The DNA for the CDR3 is TGTGCCAGCGTCAGGGGCCGCGTCGGGTGGCCGTGGGATGAAAAACTGTTTTTT. Amino acid sequence: CASVRGRVGWPWDEKLFF. The chain joins TRBV6-4 to TRBJ1-4; tentative D call: TRBD1 (6 bases). Germline values: CDR1 MRHNA, CDR2 SNTAGT. The CDR3 covers 18 residues. V was trimmed by 8 bases and J by 6 bases, leaving 28 bases between them.

This clonotype was detected ten times or more. Compared with germline, one end of the junction differs, possibly owing to a read error. This CDR3 is CASSLAPENTEAFF. The CDR3 bases are TGTGCCAGCAGCTTAGCCCCGGAGAACACTGAAGCTTTCTTT. The chain is built from TRBV5-1 and TRBJ1-1, with D unclear. CDR3 length equals 14 residues. Germline V lookup: CDR1 SGHRS, CDR2 YFSETQ.

The chain couples TRBV10-3 to TRBJ1-2; no clear D. Between the trimmed V and J ends, which lost 6 bases and 4 bases, there was a span of 9 bases. Germline V gives CDR1 ENHRY, CDR2 SYGVKD. There are 12 residues in the CDR3. The CDR3 protein is CAIRTEAYGYTF. The CDR3 DNA reads as TGTGCCATCAGAACGGAAGCCTATGGCTACACCTTC.

Notes on this clonotype: This could be a read error, since a much larger clone is one nucleotide away. This chain connects TRBV12-3 or TRBV12-4 to TRBJ2-7; weak D call: TRBD1 (6 bases). This CDR3 is 13 amino acids long. CDR3 amino acids: CVSSTGNSYEQYF. In nucleotides, the CDR3 is TGTGTCAGCAGCACAGGGAATTCCTACGAGCAGTACTTC.

There are a few counts of this clonotype. V usage is TRBV5-5 and J usage is TRBJ2-3; TRBD1 matches at 8 bases. Germline assignment: CDR1 SGHKS and CDR2 YYEKEE (reference sequence). CDR3 length: 15 residues. V trimming: 1 base; J trimming: 2 bases; junction bases outside the gene matches: 3. The CDR3 reads CASSLPGGITDTQYF. CDR3 in DNA: TGTGCCAGCAGCTTGCCAGGGGGCATCACAGATACGCAGTATTTT.

This clonotype has more than one count but fewer than ten. CDR3 residues: CASSPSRRFSYEQYF. DNA of the CDR3: TGTGCCAGCAGCCCCAGTCGTAGGTTCTCCTACGAGCAGTACTTC. The rearrangement uses TRBV7-6 and TRBJ2-7; no reliable D call. Germline CDR1 reads SGHVS; CDR2 reads FNYEAQ. V was trimmed by 5 bases and J by 0 bases, leaving 14 bases between them. CDR3 length equals 15 residues.

This rearrangement joins TRBV12-3 or TRBV12-4 to TRBJ2-3; the match to TRBD2 covers 12 bases. The CDR3 extends over 16 amino acids. The V gene end was trimmed by 3 bases and the J gene end by 5 bases; junction bases not matched to a gene: 6. The CDR3 sequence: CASSFALAGGLDTQYF. The CDR3 nucleotides are TGTGCCAGCAGTTTTGCCCTAGCGGGGGGGCTAGATACGCAGTATTTT.

The chain carries TRBV6-5 and TRBJ2-7; weak D call: TRBD1 (7 bases). This CDR3 comprises 18 residues. V gave up 2 bases and J gave up 2 bases, with 22 bases separating them. The germline V gene has CDR1 MNHEY and CDR2 SVGAGI. CDR3 DNA sequence: TGTGCCAGCAGTTACGATTCTGTAGGGGGGACAGTTCCCTACGAGCAGTACTTC. This translates into CASSYDSVGGTVPYEQYF.

This clonotype was observed many times. V and J are TRBV7-8 and TRBJ1-3; no reliable D call. The CDR3 runs to 13 residues. Trimming shortened V by 7 bases and J by 0 bases, and 7 bases separated the two germline ends. Germline V gene sequence: CDR1 SGHVS, CDR2 FQNEAQ. The CDR3 DNA sequence: TGTGCCAGCACTCCGGACTCTGGAAACACCATATATTTT. This gives the protein CASTPDSGNTIYF.

The sample holds many counts of this clonotype. The chain combines TRBV7-6 with TRBJ2-1; D call uncertain. The V gene lost 5 bases and the J gene lost 0 bases, with 14 bases spanning the gap. The CDR3 covers 16 residues. Germline loops: CDR1 SGHVS, CDR2 FNYEAQ. CDR3 DNA: TGTGCCAGCAGCCCCCTCCCATCGGGCTCCTACAATGAGCAGTTCTTC. It specifies CASSPLPSGSYNEQFF.

J is TRBJ2-2 and V is TRBV27; 10 bases agree with TRBD2. With V trimmed by 2 bases and J by 5 bases, 8 bases remained unmatched. This CDR3 has 17 amino acids. The V gene's germline CDR1 is MNHEY and CDR2 SMNVEV (reference sequence). CDR3 bases: TGTGCCAGCAGTTTAGAAGTTAGGACTAGCGGTACCGGGGAGCTGTTTTTT. Translation gives CASSLEVRTSGTGELFF.

This clonotype was detected only a few times. The V and J genes are TRBV12-3 or TRBV12-4 and TRBJ1-6; D possibly corresponds to TRBD1 (5 bases). V gave up 3 bases and J gave up 7 bases, with 7 bases separating them. The length of the CDR3 is 13 residues. The CDR3 region has the DNA TGTGCCAGCAGTTTCGGACAAAATTCACCCCTCCACTTT. Its translation is CASSFGQNSPLHF.

The chain is built from TRBV7-9 and TRBJ2-3; D is perhaps TRBD1 or TRBD2 (5 bases each). The V end was cut by 2 bases, the J end by 2 bases, with 14 bases between. This CDR3 comprises 16 residues. Germline values: CDR1 SEHNR, CDR2 FQNEAQ (reference sequence). CDR3 nucleotide sequence: TGTGCCAGCAGCTTATTAGGGGACGGTAACACAGATACGCAGTATTTT. Its translation: CASSLLGDGNTDTQYF.